This TCR beta chain was retrieved from a study of PD-1 blockade in classical Hodgkin lymphoma. Whole-study results and caveats: Newly diagnosed patients were reported to start with lower TCR diversity than healthy donors. Newly diagnosed and completely responding patients shared comparable baseline diversity.

Autologous stem cell transplantation was followed by relapse in every patient, and brentuximab vedotin exposure varied. This CDR3 comprises 15 residues. Germline V gene lookup returns CDR1 SGHRS and CDR2 YFSETQ. The ends were cut back, 1 base at V and 4 bases at J, with 9 bases in the middle. For this clone: What it binds is not known.

The repertoire was sequenced with immunoSEQ multiplex PCR; TCRdb's copy has only in-frame clones and lacks some. The sample lists 45,000 or so clones; approximately 70% were seen once. The V and J genes are TRBV5-1 and TRBJ1-6; the D is unclear. The clonotype originates from a human donor with classical Hodgkin lymphoma. This material consisted of peripheral blood mononuclear cells (PBMCs), taken at baseline. CDR3 coding DNA: TGCGCCAGCAGCTTGTCTACAGATTATAATTCACCCCTCCACTTT. Protein product: CASSLSTDYNSPLHF.